This T cell receptor (beta chain) was identified during a study of low-dose radiotherapy and immunotherapy resistance in tumors. TRAV- and TRBV-specific primers, spanning alpha and beta chains, primed first-strand cDNA. It was with a constant-region primer and a V-primer adapter that TCRs were amplified over around 18 PCR cycles. TCRdb reanalysed the reads using MiXCR and keeps one entry per CDR3 protein. The sample contains 100,000 or so distinct CDR3 sequences, under 25% of which appear only once. Time point noted: after trial treatment. The treatment denotes: LDRT plus nivolumab, ipilimumab, low-dose cyclophosphamide and aspirin (RACIN trial). Donors received nivolumab, ipilimumab, aspirin, low-dose cyclophosphamide and low-dose radiotherapy. Eligible patients bore advanced solid tumors devoid of tumor-infiltrating lymphocytes. The table lists this clonotype with many counts. This TCR was recovered from a male donor with prostate cancer. The specimen was PBMCs, collected after low-dose radiotherapy plus immunotherapy.

CDR3 sequence: CASSVGLNTEAFF. DNA for the CDR3: TGTGCCAGCAGTGTGGGACTAAACACTGAAGCTTTCTTT. The rearrangement joins TRBV2 to TRBJ1-1, with D perhaps TRBD1 (5 bases). Trimming took off 4 bases at V and 2 bases at J, with 8 bases between the two ends. The CDR3 sequence is 13 residues long. Germline loops: CDR1 SNHLY, CDR2 FYNNEI.